The 17 T cell receptor beta chains reported below all come from one sample, sequenced in a study of T cells after yellow fever vaccination. TCRdb re-derived calls from the 5' RACE reads in MiXCR, one entry per CDR3 protein. The sample yields about 260,000 distinct CDR3 sequences, roughly 4.8% seen once. The sequencing here drew on CD4+ T cells sorted from PBMCs, taken on the day of the yellow fever booster vaccination. The receptor set was obtained from a man between 18 and 29 years old who received the YFV17D yellow fever vaccine.

This clonotype came up many times. The chain joins TRBV11-2 to TRBJ2-3; weak D call: TRBD2 (6 bases). The germline V and J ends were trimmed by 2 bases and 2 bases, with 11 bases remaining between them. This CDR3 spans 15 amino acids. CDR1 is SGHAT, CDR2 FQNNGV, per germline. CDR3 sequence: CASSLFGGITDTQYF. In DNA, the CDR3 is TGTGCCAGCAGCTTATTCGGAGGGATCACAGATACGCAGTATTTT.

This chain links TRBV6-6 with TRBJ1-5; 10 bases fit TRBD1. J gave up 1 base and V 8 bases, and 2 bases lay outside the gene matches. Germline V CDR1 and CDR2: MNHNY, SVGAGI (reference sequence). CDR3 size: 14 residues. CDR3 protein: CASGGQGSNQPQHF. The CDR3 DNA reads TGTGCCAGCGGGGGACAGGGGAGCAATCAGCCCCAGCATTTT.

The J gene is TRBJ1-1, the V gene TRBV6-2 or TRBV6-3, with TRBD1 identical over 8 bases. This CDR3 has 14 residues. Germline lookup yields CDR1 MNHEY and CDR2 SVGEGT. V trimming: 5 bases; J trimming: 4 bases; junction bases outside the gene matches: 6. The CDR3 protein is CASSVQGAITEAFF. The CDR3 bases are TGTGCCAGCAGTGTTCAGGGGGCAATCACTGAAGCTTTCTTT.

This clonotype was counted only a few times. The chain uses TRBV27 and TRBJ2-6; the D gene is possibly TRBD2 (7 bases). The CDR3 consists of 16 residues. Trimming shortened V by 5 bases and J by 0 bases, and 11 bases separated the two germline ends. CDR1 and CDR2 (germline): MNHEY, SMNVEV (reference sequence). The chain's CDR3 is CASSGGGFSGANVLTF. The CDR3 DNA sequence: TGTGCCAGCAGTGGCGGGGGCTTCTCTGGGGCCAACGTCCTGACTTTC.

This CDR3 reads CATSHWSGSSYNEQFF. CDR3 coding DNA: TGTGCCACCAGCCATTGGAGCGGGAGCTCCTACAATGAGCAGTTCTTC. This rearrangement joins TRBV15 to TRBJ2-1, with 8 bases identical to TRBD2. The germline V gene encodes CDR1 LNHNV and CDR2 YYDKDF (reference sequence). After removal of 5 bases from V and 0 bases from J, the junction contained 6 bases not matched to a gene. The CDR3 has 16 residues.

This clonotype was observed a handful of times. The chain is built from TRBV12-3 or TRBV12-4 and TRBJ1-1; no definite D call. The CDR3 runs 14 residues. V lost 6 bases, J lost 0 bases, and 11 bases lay in between. The CDR3 nucleotides are TGTGCCAGCAGGGAATCCGAGGTGAACACTGAAGCTTTCTTT. Amino acids: CASRESEVNTEAFF.

This clonotype was observed many times. The genes are TRBV20-1 and TRBJ2-7; perhaps TRBD1 as D (5 bases). Per the germline V gene, CDR1 is DFQATT and CDR2 is SNEGSKA (reference sequence). The V end lost 6 bases, the J end lost 2 bases, and 17 bases lay between the germline ends. The CDR3 covers 14 residues. CDR3 nucleotide sequence: TGCAGTGCCAGGGCCCCGGACGGAACCTACGAGCAGTACGTC. The encoded protein is CSARAPDGTYEQYV.

The CDR3 is CASSYSDRGNEQFF. The CDR3 DNA is TGTGCCAGCAGTTACTCGGATCGGGGGAATGAGCAGTTCTTC. This chain joins TRBV6-6 and TRBJ2-1, with D perhaps matching TRBD2 (6 bases). From germline, CDR1 is MNHNY and CDR2 SVGAGI (reference sequence). Trimming took 0 bases from V and 7 from J, leaving 10 bases between them. The CDR3 runs to 14 residues.

This clonotype occurred many times. The J gene is TRBJ1-1, the V gene TRBV20-1; 8 nucleotides line up with TRBD1. In germline, CDR1 is DFQATT, CDR2 SNEGSKA (reference sequence). V lost 5 bases and J lost 4; bases outside the gene matches: 9. The CDR3 loop spans 14 amino acids. CDR3 bases: TGCAGTGCTTTCCCTCCAGGGGGCCGCACTGAAGCTTTCTTT. Translating gives CSAFPPGGRTEAFF.

This clonotype was observed a handful of times. The gene calls are TRBV10-3 and TRBJ1-2; no definite D call. From germline, CDR1 is ENHRY and CDR2 SYGVKD. This CDR3 contains 15 residues. V was pared by 0 bases and J by 8 bases, with 16 bases between. CDR3 residues: CAISESQTLQWGYTF. In nucleotides, the CDR3 is TGTGCCATCAGTGAGTCGCAGACCCTACAATGGGGCTACACCTTC.

This clonotype was recorded a few times. V is TRBV2 and J is TRBJ2-2, with TRBD1 matching 7 bases. In germline, CDR1 is SNHLY, CDR2 FYNNEI. Germline trimming cut 6 bases from V and 5 bases from J; bases unmatched to any gene: 9. The CDR3 loop spans 15 amino acids. The chain's CDR3 is CASRRQGLGTGELFF. The DNA for the CDR3 is TGTGCCAGCAGGAGACAGGGCCTGGGGACCGGGGAGCTGTTTTTT.

This clonotype was observed a handful of times. The chain links TRBV7-3 to TRBJ1-1; D possibly corresponds to TRBD1 (6 bases). The CDR3 has 14 amino acids. V was trimmed by 4 bases and J by 1 base, leaving 10 bases between them. Germline V gives CDR1 SGHTA, CDR2 FQGTGA. CDR3 sequence (DNA): TGTGCCAGCAGCTCCTCGACAGGGAACACTGAAGCTTTCTTT. This translates into CASSSSTGNTEAFF. The complete variable domain, with remaining parts taken from reference TRBV7-3 and TRBJ1-1, reads GAGVSQTPSNKVTEKGKYVELRCDPISGHTALYWYRQSLGQGPEFLIYFQGTGAADDSGLPNDRFFAVRPEGSVSTLKIQRTERGDSAVYLCASSSSTGNTEAFFGQGTRLTVV.

This sequence joins TRBV6-6 and TRBJ2-5, with D hard to call. V was clipped by 2 bases and J by 4 bases, with 11 bases between them. The germline CDR1 and CDR2 sequences are MNHNY and SVGAGI (reference sequence). The CDR3 extends over 14 amino acids. This CDR3 reads CASSYGIPLETQYF. CDR3 sequence (DNA): TGTGCCAGCAGTTACGGTATTCCTCTAGAGACCCAGTACTTC.

The chain combines TRBV6-2 or TRBV6-3 with TRBJ2-1, with D perhaps matching TRBD1 (6 bases). Germline CDR1 and CDR2: MNHEY and SVGEGT. The CDR3 consists of 14 residues. V lost 7 bases and J lost 9, with 19 bases in between. The DNA for the CDR3 is TGTGCCAGCAACAGCTTTTCACAGGGAAGTGAGCAGTTCTTC. Translation: CASNSFSQGSEQFF.

The chain uses TRBV10-3 and TRBJ2-3; 8 bases match TRBD2. CDR3 length: 13 amino acids. Losses at the gene ends were 10 bases for V and 4 bases for J; bases not matched to a gene: 7. Germline loops: CDR1 ENHRY, CDR2 SYGVKD. CDR3 sequence (DNA): TGTGCCACCCACGGGGGGGTGGCAGATACGCAGTATTTT. It is translated as CATHGGVADTQYF.

The table lists this clonotype with many counts. The chain combines TRBV28 with TRBJ2-7; D is undetermined. Germline V lookup: CDR1 MDHEN, CDR2 SYDVKM. The CDR3 is 10 amino acids. Trimming removed 8 bases from V and 7 bases from J, with 9 bases in between. CDR3 amino acids: CASGYKEQYV. The CDR3 DNA sequence: TGTGCCAGCGGATATAAGGAGCAGTACGTC.

This clonotype was seen ten or more times. The chain uses TRBV5-1 and TRBJ1-5, with TRBD1 matching over 8 bases. The germline CDR1 and CDR2 sequences are SGHRS and YFSETQ. CDR3 length: 14 residues. Unmatched junction bases numbered 4, after V lost 3 bases and J lost 5 bases. CDR3 residues: CASSYTGGDQPQHF. The CDR3 region has the DNA TGCGCCAGCAGCTACACAGGGGGGGATCAGCCCCAGCATTTT.